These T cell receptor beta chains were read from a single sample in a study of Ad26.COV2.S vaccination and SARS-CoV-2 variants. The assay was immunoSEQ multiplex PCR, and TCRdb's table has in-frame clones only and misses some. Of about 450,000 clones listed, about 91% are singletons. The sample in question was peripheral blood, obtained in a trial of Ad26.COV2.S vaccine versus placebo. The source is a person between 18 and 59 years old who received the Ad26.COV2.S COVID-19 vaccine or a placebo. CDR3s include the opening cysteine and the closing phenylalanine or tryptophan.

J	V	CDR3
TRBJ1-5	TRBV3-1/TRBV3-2	CASSQAETTQPQHF
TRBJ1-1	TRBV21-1	CASIGGHSSNTEAFF
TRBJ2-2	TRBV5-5	CASSRDRGFRGTGELFF
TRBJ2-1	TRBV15	CATAGDRGYNEQFF
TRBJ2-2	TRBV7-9	CASSSRTNTGELFF
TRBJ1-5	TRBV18	CASSPHQSQPQHF
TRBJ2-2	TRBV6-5	CASSYSGNTGELFF
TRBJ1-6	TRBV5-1	CASSPTPSSYNSPLHF
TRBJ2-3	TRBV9	CASSGGTGYADTQYF
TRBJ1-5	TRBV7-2	CASSLSTGYSNQPQHF
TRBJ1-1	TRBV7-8	CASSHGTEAFF
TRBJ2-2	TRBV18	CASSPLSPGELFF
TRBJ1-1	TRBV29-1	CSVAYQANTEAFF
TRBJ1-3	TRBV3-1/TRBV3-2	CASSRPGGSGNTIYF
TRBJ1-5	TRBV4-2	CASSPVDRGNQPQHF
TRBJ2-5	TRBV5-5	CASSLSGQGRKKETQYF
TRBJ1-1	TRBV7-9	CASSLLTMNTEAFF